These 12 T cell receptor beta chains were all obtained from the same sample, sequenced in a study of T cell responses to AZD1222 COVID-19 vaccine. The repertoire was sequenced with immunoSEQ multiplex PCR; TCRdb's copy has only in-frame clones and lacks some. The table has over 85,000 clones, 94% seen once. The sample in question was peripheral blood, obtained 28 days after the second AZD1222 dose. Every receptor here comes from an adult who received the AZD1222 COVID-19 vaccine.

The chain joins TRBV11-2 to TRBJ1-1, with 9 bases lining up with TRBD1. Losses at the gene ends were 6 bases for V and 11 bases for J; bases not matched to a gene: 4. The CDR3 is 11 residues long. Germline-derived CDR1 and CDR2 are SGHAT and FQNNGV. The CDR3 sequence: CASSFGQGAFF. CDR3 DNA: TGTGCCAGCAGTTTCGGACAGGGGGCTTTCTTT.

The count of this clone is one. The chain joins TRBV3-1 (or the pseudogene TRBV3-2) to TRBJ1-1; D call uncertain. V dropped 1 base and J dropped 8 bases, with 8 bases sitting between them. CDR1 and CDR2 from the germline V gene are LGHDT and YNNKEL (reference sequence). CDR3 size: 12 residues. As DNA, the CDR3 is TGTGCCAGCAGCCAAGGCGTGACCGAAGCTTTCTTT. This gives the protein CASSQGVTEAFF.

The V call is TRBV9, the J call TRBJ1-5; D remains unclear. V lost 3 bases and J lost 7, with 14 bases in between. CDR3 length: 14 residues. The germline gives CDR1 SGDLS, CDR2 YYNGEE. CDR3 region: CASSARGDIQPQHF. CDR3 bases: TGTGCCAGCAGCGCGCGCGGGGATATACAGCCCCAGCATTTT. The complete variable domain, with remaining parts taken from reference TRBV9 and TRBJ1-5, reads DSGVTQTPKHLITATGQRVTLRCSPRSGDLSVYWYQQSLDQGLQFLIQYYNGEERAKGNILERFSAQQFPDLHSELNLSSLELGDSALYFCASSARGDIQPQHFGDGTRLSIL.

This chain uses TRBV3-1 (or the pseudogene TRBV3-2) with TRBJ2-3; D is possibly TRBD1 or TRBD2 (5 bases each). CDR1 and CDR2 (germline): LGHDT, YNNKEL (reference sequence). Trimming took 7 bases from V and 0 from J, leaving 14 bases between them. This CDR3 region has 15 residues. As DNA, the CDR3 is TGTGCCAGCACCTCGGGGCATTCTAGCACAGATACGCAGTATTTT. It translates to CASTSGHSSTDTQYF.

The CDR3 loop reads CASSITPGTGAQAFF. In DNA form, the CDR3 reads TGTGCCAGTAGTATCACCCCCGGGACAGGGGCGCAAGCTTTCTTT. This sequence joins TRBV19 and TRBJ1-1; 10 positions match TRBD1. Germline CDR1 LNHDA, CDR2 SQIVND (reference sequence). The CDR3 contains 15 residues. Trimming took 3 bases from V and 9 from J; bases not matched to a gene: 10.

This sequence joins TRBV29-1 and TRBJ2-6; no firm D call. The CDR3 runs 15 residues. Trimming removed 3 bases from V and 0 bases from J, with 9 bases in between. Germline-derived CDR1 and CDR2 are SQVTM and ANQGSEA. The CDR3 DNA sequence: TGCAGCGTTGACTCGTGGCTCTCTGGGGCCAACGTCCTGACTTTC. The encoded protein is CSVDSWLSGANVLTF.

Only one count was recorded for this clone. The rearrangement uses TRBV14 and TRBJ1-2, with D hard to call. The CDR3 covers 12 residues. V lost 1 base, J lost 8 bases, and 8 bases lay in between. The germline V gene has CDR1 SGHDN and CDR2 FVKESK. The CDR3 DNA is TGTGCCAGCAGCCAAGGGTCTTGGGGCTACACCTTC. It encodes CASSQGSWGYTF. Based on the CDR3 plus reference TRBV14 and TRBJ1-2, the full variable domain is EAGVTQFPSHSVIEKGQTVTLRCDPISGHDNLYWYRRVMGKEIKFLLHFVKESKQDESGMPNNRFLAERTGGTYSTLKVQPAELEDSGVYFCASSQGSWGYTFGSGTRLTVV.

This chain uses TRBV29-1 with TRBJ1-4, with 7 bases lining up with TRBD1. CDR1 is SQVTM, CDR2 ANQGSEA, per germline. This CDR3 has 14 amino acids. J was trimmed by 7 bases and V by 3 bases; bases with no gene match: 8. DNA of the CDR3: TGCAGCGTTGAGGGGGGGACAGAAGGTGAAAAACTGTTTTTT. Residues: CSVEGGTEGEKLFF. Full variable domain (rest looked up from reference TRBV29-1 and TRBJ1-4): SAVISQKPSRDICQRGTSLTIQCQVDSQVTMMFWYRQQPGQSLTLIATANQGSEATYESGFVIDKFPISRPNLTFSTLTVSNMSPEDSSIYLCSVEGGTEGEKLFFGSGTQLSVL.

V usage is TRBV15 and J usage is TRBJ1-6, with D possibly TRBD1 on 6 matching bases. Trimming left V 1 base short and J 2 bases short, with 12 bases between. CDR3 length: 17 residues. CDR1 and CDR2 (germline): LNHNV, YYDKDF (reference sequence). The CDR3 region is CATSRGGRQAYNSPLHF. In DNA, the CDR3 is TGTGCCACCAGCAGAGGGGGGCGGCAGGCCTATAATTCACCCCTCCACTTT.

The chain links TRBV5-8 to TRBJ1-1; possibly TRBD1 for D (6 bases). With 2 bases removed from V and 1 base from J, the gap between germline ends came to 12 bases. The CDR3 has 15 residues. Germline V gene sequence: CDR1 SGHTS, CDR2 YDEGEE. DNA for the CDR3: TGTGCCAGCAGCTTACGGGGGGCGCGGAACACTGAAGCTTTCTTT. This codes for CASSLRGARNTEAFF.

There are a few counts of this clone. The chain links TRBV16 to TRBJ2-7; 7 bases match TRBD2. V lost 2 bases and J lost 2; bases outside the gene matches: 9. In germline, CDR1 is KGHSY, CDR2 FQNENV. The CDR3 totals 16 residues. The CDR3 DNA follows: TGTGCCAGCAGCCAAGCCCACAGCGGGGCCGCCTACGAGCAGTACTTC. Its protein product is CASSQAHSGAAYEQYF.

The sample holds one count of this clone. This chain joins TRBV25-1 and TRBJ1-6; D gene unclear. Germline loops: CDR1 MGHDK, CDR2 SYGVNS. This CDR3 is built from 13 residues. Deletions cut 10 bases from V and 9 bases from J, with 16 bases between. Written as DNA, the CDR3 is TGTGCCACCTCAGTGGGGTTCAGTTCACCCCTCCACTTT. It yields the protein CATSVGFSSPLHF. Full variable domain (missing parts from reference TRBV25-1 and TRBJ1-6): EADIYQTPRYLVIGTGKKITLECSQTMGHDKMYWYQQDPGMELHLIHYSYGVNSTEKGDLSSESTVSRIRTEHFPLTLESARPSHTSQYLCATSVGFSSPLHFGNGTRLTVT.